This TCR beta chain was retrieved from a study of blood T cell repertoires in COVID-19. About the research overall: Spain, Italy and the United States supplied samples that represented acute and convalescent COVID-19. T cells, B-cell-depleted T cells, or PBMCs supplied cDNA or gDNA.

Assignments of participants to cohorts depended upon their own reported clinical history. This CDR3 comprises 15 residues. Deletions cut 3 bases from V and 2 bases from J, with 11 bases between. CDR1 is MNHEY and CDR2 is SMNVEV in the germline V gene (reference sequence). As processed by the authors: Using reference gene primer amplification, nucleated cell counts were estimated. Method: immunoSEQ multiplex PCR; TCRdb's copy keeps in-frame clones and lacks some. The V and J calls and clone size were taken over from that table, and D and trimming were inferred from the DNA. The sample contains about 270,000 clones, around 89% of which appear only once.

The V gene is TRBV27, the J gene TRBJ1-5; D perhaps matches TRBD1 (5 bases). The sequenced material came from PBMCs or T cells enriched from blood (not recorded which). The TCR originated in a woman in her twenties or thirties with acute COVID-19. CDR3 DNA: TGTGCCAGCAGTTTCCAGGGCTTGGGCAATCAGCCCCAGCATTTT. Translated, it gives CASSFQGLGNQPQHF.